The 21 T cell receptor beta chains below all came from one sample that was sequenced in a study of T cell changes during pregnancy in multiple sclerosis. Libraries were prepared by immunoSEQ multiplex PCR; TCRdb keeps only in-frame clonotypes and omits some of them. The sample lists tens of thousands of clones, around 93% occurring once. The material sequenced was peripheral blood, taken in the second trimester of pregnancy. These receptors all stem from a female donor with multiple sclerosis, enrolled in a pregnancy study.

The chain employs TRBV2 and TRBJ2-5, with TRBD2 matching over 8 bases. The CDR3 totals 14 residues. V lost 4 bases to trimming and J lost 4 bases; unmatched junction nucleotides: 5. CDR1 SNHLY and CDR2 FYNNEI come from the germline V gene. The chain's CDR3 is CASSVGLAGETQYF. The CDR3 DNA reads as TGTGCCAGCAGTGTTGGTCTAGCGGGAGAGACCCAGTACTTC.

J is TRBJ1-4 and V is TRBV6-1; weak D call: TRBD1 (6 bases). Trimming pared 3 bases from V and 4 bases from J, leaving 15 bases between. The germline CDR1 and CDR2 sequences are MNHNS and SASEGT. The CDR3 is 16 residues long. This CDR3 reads CASSDIRTESNEKLFF. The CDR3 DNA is TGTGCCAGCAGTGATATCCGGACAGAAAGTAATGAAAAACTGTTTTTT.

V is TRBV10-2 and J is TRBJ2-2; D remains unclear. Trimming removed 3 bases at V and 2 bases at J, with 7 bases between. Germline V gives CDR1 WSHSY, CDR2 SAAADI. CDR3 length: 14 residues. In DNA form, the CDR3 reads TGCGCCAGCAGTGAAATCAGAAACACCGGGGAGCTGTTTTTT. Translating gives CASSEIRNTGELFF.

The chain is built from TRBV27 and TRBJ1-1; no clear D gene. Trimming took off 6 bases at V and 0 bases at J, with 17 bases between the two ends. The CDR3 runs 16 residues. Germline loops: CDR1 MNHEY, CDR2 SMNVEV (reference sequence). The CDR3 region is CASSPIRSTMNTEAFF. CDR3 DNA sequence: TGTGCCAGCAGCCCCATCAGATCCACCATGAACACTGAAGCTTTCTTT.

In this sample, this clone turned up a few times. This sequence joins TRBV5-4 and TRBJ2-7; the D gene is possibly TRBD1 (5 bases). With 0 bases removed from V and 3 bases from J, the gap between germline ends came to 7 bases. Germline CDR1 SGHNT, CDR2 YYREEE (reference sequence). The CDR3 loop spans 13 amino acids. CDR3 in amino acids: CASSLGQIYEQYF. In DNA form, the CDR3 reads TGTGCCAGCAGCTTGGGACAGATCTACGAGCAGTACTTC.

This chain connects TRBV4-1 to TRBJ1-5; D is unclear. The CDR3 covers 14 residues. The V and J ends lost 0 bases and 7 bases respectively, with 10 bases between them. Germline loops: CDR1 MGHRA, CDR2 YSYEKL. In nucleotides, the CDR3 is TGCGCCAGCAGCCAAGATTGGACTAGCCAGCCCCAGCATTTT. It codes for CASSQDWTSQPQHF.

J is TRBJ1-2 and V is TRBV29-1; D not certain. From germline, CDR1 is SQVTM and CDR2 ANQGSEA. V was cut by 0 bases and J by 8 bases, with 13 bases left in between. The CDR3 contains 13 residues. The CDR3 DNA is TGCAGCGTTGAAGATTTAGCGAAAGGGGGCTACACCTTC. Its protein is CSVEDLAKGGYTF. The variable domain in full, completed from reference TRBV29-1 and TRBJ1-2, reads SAVISQKPSRDICQRGTSLTIQCQVDSQVTMMFWYRQQPGQSLTLIATANQGSEATYESGFVIDKFPISRPNLTFSTLTVSNMSPEDSSIYLCSVEDLAKGGYTFGSGTRLTVV.

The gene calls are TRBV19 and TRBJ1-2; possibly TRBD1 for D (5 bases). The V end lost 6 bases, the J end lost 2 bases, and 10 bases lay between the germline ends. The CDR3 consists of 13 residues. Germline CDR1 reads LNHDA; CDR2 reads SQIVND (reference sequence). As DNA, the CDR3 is TGTGCCAGTAGGATGACAGCAAACTATGGCTACACCTTC. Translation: CASRMTANYGYTF.

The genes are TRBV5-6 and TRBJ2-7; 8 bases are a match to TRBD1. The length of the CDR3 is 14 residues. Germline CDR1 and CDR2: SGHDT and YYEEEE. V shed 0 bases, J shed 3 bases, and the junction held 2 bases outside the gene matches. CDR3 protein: CASSLGQGIYEQYF. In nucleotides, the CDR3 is TGTGCCAGCAGCTTGGGACAGGGGATCTACGAGCAGTACTTC.

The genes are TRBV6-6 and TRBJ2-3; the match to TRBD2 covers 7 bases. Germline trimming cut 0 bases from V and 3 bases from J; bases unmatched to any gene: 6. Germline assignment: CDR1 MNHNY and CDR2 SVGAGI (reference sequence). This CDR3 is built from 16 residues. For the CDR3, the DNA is TGTGCCAGCAGTTACTCGGGGGGAGGGCCGACAGATACGCAGTATTTT. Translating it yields CASSYSGGGPTDTQYF.

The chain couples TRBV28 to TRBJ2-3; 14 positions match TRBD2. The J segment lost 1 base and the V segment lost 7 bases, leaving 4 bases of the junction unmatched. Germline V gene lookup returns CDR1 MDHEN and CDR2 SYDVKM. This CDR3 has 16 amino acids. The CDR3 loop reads CASIPGLAGGTDTQYF. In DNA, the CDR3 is TGTGCCAGCATTCCGGGACTAGCGGGGGGCACAGATACGCAGTATTTT.

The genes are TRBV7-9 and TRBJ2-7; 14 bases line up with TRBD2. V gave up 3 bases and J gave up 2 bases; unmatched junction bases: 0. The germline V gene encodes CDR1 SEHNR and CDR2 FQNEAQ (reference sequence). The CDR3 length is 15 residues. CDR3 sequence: CASSLGLAGAYEQYF. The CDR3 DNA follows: TGTGCCAGCAGCTTGGGACTAGCGGGAGCCTACGAGCAGTACTTC.

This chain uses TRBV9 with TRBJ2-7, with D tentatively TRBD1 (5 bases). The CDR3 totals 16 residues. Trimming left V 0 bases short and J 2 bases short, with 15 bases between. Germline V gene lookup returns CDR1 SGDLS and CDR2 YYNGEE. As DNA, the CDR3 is TGTGCCAGCAGCGTAGGCGTTGGGTCAGGGCCCTACGAGCAGTACTTC. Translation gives CASSVGVGSGPYEQYF.

As DNA, the CDR3 is TGTGCCAGCCAAACGGGGGCAGGGGGACAGCAGTTCTTC. Protein: CASQTGAGGQQFF. The chain has TRBV6-5 and TRBJ2-1; weak D call: TRBD1 (7 bases). The CDR3 spans 13 residues. V was cut by 8 bases and J by 11 bases, with 19 bases left in between. CDR1 and CDR2 (germline): MNHEY, SVGAGI.

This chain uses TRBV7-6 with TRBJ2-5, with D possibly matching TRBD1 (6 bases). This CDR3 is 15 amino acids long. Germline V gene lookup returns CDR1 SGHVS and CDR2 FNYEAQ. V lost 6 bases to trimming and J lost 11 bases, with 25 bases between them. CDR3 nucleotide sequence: TGTGCCAGCAGTCCCGTAGGTAACCAAGAAGGGGGTCAGTACTTC. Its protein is CASSPVGNQEGGQYF. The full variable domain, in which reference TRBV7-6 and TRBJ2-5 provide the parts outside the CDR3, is GAGVSQSPRYKVTKRGQDVALRCDPISGHVSLYWYRQALGQGPEFLTYFNYEAQQDKSGLPNDRFSAERPEGSISTLTIQRTEQRDSAMYRCASSPVGNQEGGQYFGPGTRLLVL.

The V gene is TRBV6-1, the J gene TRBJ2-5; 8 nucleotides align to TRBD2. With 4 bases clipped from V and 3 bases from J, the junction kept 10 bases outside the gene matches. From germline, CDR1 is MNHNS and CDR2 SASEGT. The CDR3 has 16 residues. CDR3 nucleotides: TGTGCCAGCAGTGCACGGACTAGCATGGGGAAAGAGACCCAGTACTTC. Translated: CASSARTSMGKETQYF.

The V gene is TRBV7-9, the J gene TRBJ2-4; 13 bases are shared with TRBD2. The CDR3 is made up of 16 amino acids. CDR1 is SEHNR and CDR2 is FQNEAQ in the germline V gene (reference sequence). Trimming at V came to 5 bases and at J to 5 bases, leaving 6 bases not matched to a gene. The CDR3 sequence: CASSQATSGGENIQYF. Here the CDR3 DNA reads TGTGCCAGCAGCCAGGCTACTAGCGGGGGGGAAAACATTCAGTACTTC.

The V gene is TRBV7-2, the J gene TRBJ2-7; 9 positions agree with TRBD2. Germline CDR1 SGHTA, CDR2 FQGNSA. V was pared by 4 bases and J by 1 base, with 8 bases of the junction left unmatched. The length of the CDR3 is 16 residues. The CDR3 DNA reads TGTGCCAGCAGCTCAAGGACTAGCGATGGATCCTACGAGCAGTACTTC. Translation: CASSSRTSDGSYEQYF.

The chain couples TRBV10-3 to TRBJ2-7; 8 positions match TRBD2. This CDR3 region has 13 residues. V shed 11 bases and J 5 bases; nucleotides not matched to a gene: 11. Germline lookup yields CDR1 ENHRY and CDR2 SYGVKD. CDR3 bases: TGTGCCCCGTGGCAGCGGGAGAACAACGAGCAGTACTTC. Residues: CAPWQRENNEQYF.

CDR3: CASRRNQETQYF. The CDR3 DNA follows: TGTGCCAGCAGGAGGAATCAAGAGACCCAGTACTTC. This rearrangement joins TRBV5-4 to TRBJ2-5; D remains unclear. This CDR3 region has 12 residues. Germline CDR1 and CDR2: SGHNT and YYREEE (reference sequence). V lost 5 bases to trimming and J lost 2 bases, with 7 bases between them.

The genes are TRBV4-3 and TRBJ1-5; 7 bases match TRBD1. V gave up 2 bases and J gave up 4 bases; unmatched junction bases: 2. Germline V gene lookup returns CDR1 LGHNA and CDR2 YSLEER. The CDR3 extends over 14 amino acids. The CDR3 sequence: CASSQMTGNQPQHF. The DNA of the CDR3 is TGCGCCAGCAGCCAAATGACAGGGAATCAGCCCCAGCATTTT.